This paragraph covers one T cell receptor (beta chain) sequence. Its matching antigen is unknown. This entry comes from a study of response to subunit inactivated influenza vaccine. Findings of the study overall: It was the authors' suggestion that each seasonal influenza vaccination recruits few new T cells.

V lost 4 bases, J lost 6 bases, and 3 bases stayed unmatched. CDR1 and CDR2 from the germline V gene are DFQATT and SNEGSKA (reference sequence). There are 13 residues in the CDR3. Each CDR3 protein gets one entry after TCRdb re-called the RT-PCR reads with MiXCR. The table includes more than 200,000 distinct CDR3 sequences, approximately 12% detected once. The chain has TRBV20-1 and TRBJ2-7; 13 bases align to TRBD2. The TCR was taken from a man between 45 and 60 years old who received an inactivated influenza vaccine. Material: non-naive T cells sorted from PBMCs, obtained less than 15 days before vaccination. As DNA, the CDR3 is TGCAGTGCTACCAGGACTAGCGGGAGCGAGCAGTACTTC. It specifies CSATRTSGSEQYF.